Listed below are T cell receptor beta chains from one sample, sequenced in a study of T cells in Graves' hyperthyroidism and ophthalmopathy. MiXCR, run by TCRdb on the multiplex PCR reads, gives a single entry per CDR3 protein. Among fewer than 250,000 distinct CDR3 sequences, approximately 25% were seen once, and the ten largest hold roughly a third. The sample taken for sequencing was blood. Source of these receptors: a middle-aged woman with Graves' ophthalmopathy. The conserved cysteine and the conserved F or W are not part of the CDR3 here.

v_call cdr3_aa
TRBV24-1 ATSDRSGAGQGGSSGANVLT
TRBV6-5 ASSYSKGRNTEAF
TRBV6-1 ASSRGLAGIPETQY
TRBV4-2 ASSPQERGRQQQISYEQY
TRBV6-1 AIRRLAGETQY
TRBV20-1 SARSWGGTNTGELF
TRBV9 ASSVAEGGWDTEAF
TRBV6-5 ASSYSVNTEAF
TRBV20-1 SATGYGEQY
TRBV20-1 SGKGVQRANYGYT
TRBV15 ATSRGKISGNTIY
TRBV7-9 ASSFFRDRGSAF
TRBV6-5 ASRSDSYGYT
TRBV20-1 SARDNRGRKMETQY
TRBV6-1 ASSEGTANTEAF